Following are 7 T cell receptor beta chains from one sample sequenced in a study of OX40 agonist ivuxolimab in advanced cancers. Measured with immunoSEQ multiplex PCR; TCRdb has only the in-frame clones, and not every one. Here the sample spans approximately 64,000 clones, around four fifths being singletons. The specimen comprised CD4+ or CD8+ T cells sorted from blood, sampled in a trial of the OX40 agonist ivuxolimab. The receptor source for this set is an adult with an advanced solid tumor such as melanoma, head and neck, liver or kidney cancer.

The CDR3 here is CASSRDSPKNTGELFF. As DNA, the CDR3 is TGTGCCAGCAGCCGGGACAGCCCAAAGAACACCGGGGAGCTGTTTTTT. The chain combines TRBV7-8 with TRBJ2-2; 7 bases are a match to TRBD1. The CDR3 is 16 amino acids. The trim removed 5 bases at V and 1 base at J, leaving 7 bases unmatched. CDR1 is SGHVS and CDR2 is FQNEAQ in the germline V gene.

The count of this clone is one. CDR3 nucleotide sequence: TGTGCCACCAGCAGAGAACCCACGCCCCCTCAACTAGCGGGCATATACAATGAGCAGTTCTTC. As protein: CATSREPTPPQLAGIYNEQFF. The J gene is TRBJ2-1, the V gene TRBV15, with 9 bases fitting TRBD2. The CDR3 sequence is 21 residues long. Germline V gene data show CDR1 as LNHNV and CDR2 as YYDKDF (reference sequence). Trimming took 0 bases from V and 4 from J; bases not matched to a gene: 19.

The chain carries TRBV30 and TRBJ2-1; D perhaps matches TRBD1 (6 bases). The germline V gene has CDR1 GTSNPN and CDR2 SVGIG (reference sequence). This CDR3 has 13 amino acids. V lost 2 bases, J lost 5 bases, and 10 bases lay in between. CDR3 nucleotide sequence: TGTGCCTGGAGTCGTGGACAGAACAATGAGCAGTTCTTC. Translation gives CAWSRGQNNEQFF.

This chain uses TRBV15 with TRBJ2-7, with 10 bases matching TRBD2. Trimming at V came to 5 bases and at J to 4 bases, leaving 5 bases not matched to a gene. Germline V gene sequence: CDR1 LNHNV, CDR2 YYDKDF (reference sequence). The CDR3 runs to 14 residues. The CDR3 nucleotides read TGTGCCACCAGCCCGACTAGCGGGTCATACGAGCAGTACTTC. Amino acid sequence: CATSPTSGSYEQYF.

The V call is TRBV2, the J call TRBJ2-7; no firm D call. Trimming stripped 10 bases from V and 0 bases from J, with 13 bases between. The CDR3 totals 13 residues. Germline V gene data show CDR1 as SNHLY and CDR2 as FYNNEI. CDR3 loop: CATRMKSSYEQYF. CDR3 bases: TGTGCCACCAGAATGAAAAGCTCCTACGAGCAGTACTTC.

The V and J genes are TRBV18 and TRBJ2-7; 9 nucleotides agree with TRBD2. CDR3 length: 16 amino acids. Germline V gene lookup returns CDR1 KGHSH and CDR2 LQKENI. V was pared by 3 bases and J by 0 bases, with 6 bases of the junction left unmatched. CDR3 in amino acids: CASSPTIAGASYEQYF. Here the CDR3 DNA reads TGTGCCAGCTCACCCACCATAGCGGGAGCCTCCTACGAGCAGTACTTC.

This clone was observed a handful of times. The rearrangement links TRBV28 to TRBJ1-1, with no clear D. The CDR3 length is 14 residues. Germline CDR1 and CDR2: MDHEN and SYDVKM. V was shortened by 8 bases and J by 5 bases, with 18 bases between the two germline ends. CDR3 sequence (DNA): TGTGCCAGCGTCAGTTTATCTATTGGGACTGAAGCTTTCTTT. This codes for CASVSLSIGTEAFF. The full variable domain, in which reference TRBV28 and TRBJ1-1 provide the parts outside the CDR3, is DVKVTQSSRYLVKRTGEKVFLECVQDMDHENMFWYRQDPGLGLRLIYFSYDVKMKEKGDIPEGYSVSREKKERFSLILESASTNQTSMYLCASVSLSIGTEAFFGQGTRLTVV.